The clone carrying this TCR beta chain was counted many times. The antigen remains unidentified. The sample is drawn from a study of early T cells in non-severe SARS-CoV-2 infection. In the study overall: Sequencing of bulk RNA from unsorted whole blood was done, without chain pairing.

Study-wide results and limits: Anti-spike CD8 responses were favored by VDJdb matching, which missed private and CD4 specificities.

Unique molecular identifiers were affixed to single, distinct cDNA molecules. TCRdb analysed the 5' RACE reads with MiXCR anew, one entry per CDR3 protein. The sample consists of over 25,000 distinct CDR3 sequences, approximately 4.3% of them appearing once. CDR1 and CDR2 from the germline V gene are SGHNT and YYREEE (reference sequence). J lost 4 bases, V lost 1 base, and 4 bases had no gene match. This CDR3 comprises 14 residues. This chain links TRBV5-4 with TRBJ2-5; 7 nucleotides agree with TRBD2. Sequenced sample: whole blood. The TCR originated in an adult who was a healthcare worker with PCR-confirmed SARS-CoV-2 infection or an uninfected control (not recorded which). CDR3 protein: CASSLSGGGETQYF. CDR3 sequence (DNA): TGTGCCAGCAGCTTGTCGGGAGGTGGAGAGACCCAGTACTTC.